The source of this TCR beta chain is a study of T cell responses to AZD1222 COVID-19 vaccine. The data were produced by immunoSEQ multiplex PCR, yet TCRdb's version contains in-frame clones alone and is incomplete. Of about 25,000 clones listed, more than 75% are singletons. The CDR3 has 13 amino acids. Germline loops: CDR1 LNHDA, CDR2 SQIVND (reference sequence). V was shortened by 1 base and J by 3 bases, with 6 bases between the two germline ends. This chain connects TRBV19 to TRBJ1-2; TRBD1 might be the D (5 bases). The starting material was peripheral blood, obtained 28 days after the second AZD1222 dose. This TCR came from an adult who received the AZD1222 COVID-19 vaccine. Here the CDR3 DNA reads TGTGCCAGTAGTATAGGAGGGGACTATGGCTACACCTTC. This codes for CASSIGGDYGYTF.